This passage covers 20 T cell receptor beta chains from one sample sequenced in a study of T cells in Graves' hyperthyroidism and ophthalmopathy. It was RNA transcripts that yielded the amplified TCR beta CDR3 regions. The study used the HTBI primer set for a first-round RT-PCR of the TCR CDR3. TCRdb processed the multiplex PCR reads anew with MiXCR; each CDR3 protein has one entry. The data contain hundreds of thousands of distinct CDR3 sequences, 13% of them seen just once; the ten biggest clones take up around 9.2%. The sequencing sample was made of blood. These receptors came from a woman younger than 30 with Graves' hyperthyroidism.

In its sample, this clonotype was seen many times. The rearrangement links TRBV20-1 to TRBJ1-5; maybe TRBD1 (5 bases). The CDR3 is 15 residues long. Germline CDR1 DFQATT, CDR2 SNEGSKA (reference sequence). Trimming took 7 bases from V and 2 from J, leaving 18 bases between them. The CDR3 nucleotides read TGCAGTGTAATGAAGGGGTGGGGGGGCAATCAGCCCCAGCATTTT. This codes for CSVMKGWGGNQPQHF.

This clonotype was detected many times. V usage is TRBV3-1 and J usage is TRBJ2-3; D could derive from TRBD1 or TRBD2 (7 bases each). CDR1 and CDR2 (germline): LGHDT, YNNKEL (reference sequence). Deletions cut 4 bases from V and 2 bases from J, with 13 bases between. The CDR3 extends over 15 amino acids. Here the CDR3 reads CASSPRGGYTDTQYF. The CDR3 coding sequence is TGTGCCAGCAGCCCCAGGGGGGGGTACACAGATACGCAGTATTTT.

Only a few counts were recorded for this clonotype. The V gene is TRBV19, the J gene TRBJ2-3, with D tentatively TRBD1 (6 bases). Germline V lookup: CDR1 LNHDA, CDR2 SQIVND (reference sequence). Trimming left V 6 bases short and J 0 bases short, with 10 bases between. The CDR3 spans 14 residues. The chain's CDR3 is CASRTGLSTDTQYF. In DNA, the CDR3 is TGTGCCAGTAGGACAGGTCTAAGCACAGATACGCAGTATTTT. Variable domain in full (rest from reference TRBV19 and TRBJ2-3): DGGITQSPKYLFRKEGQNVTLSCEQNLNHDAMYWYRQDPGQGLRLIYYSQIVNDFQKGDIAEGYSVSREKKESFPLTVTSAQKNPTAFYLCASRTGLSTDTQYFGPGTRLTVL.

There are many counts of this clonotype. This chain connects TRBV2 to TRBJ1-5; 7 bases map to TRBD1. The CDR3 totals 15 residues. V lost 10 bases, J lost 5 bases, and 14 bases stayed unmatched. From germline, CDR1 is SNHLY and CDR2 FYNNEI. CDR3 residues: CATSNMGQKDQPQHF. CDR3 nucleotide sequence: TGTGCCACCTCAAACATGGGACAGAAGGATCAGCCCCAGCATTTT. Drawing the rest from reference TRBV2 and TRBJ1-5, the complete variable domain is EPEVTQTPSHQVTQMGQEVILRCVPISNHLYFYWYRQILGQKVEFLVSFYNNEISEKSEIFDDQFSVERPDGSNFTLKIRSTKLEDSAMYFCATSNMGQKDQPQHFGDGTRLSIL.

Ten or more counts support this clonotype. The chain carries TRBV2 and TRBJ2-1; no clear D gene. V lost 8 bases, J lost 8 bases, and 13 bases lay in between. The CDR3 contains 12 residues. Germline assignment: CDR1 SNHLY and CDR2 FYNNEI. The CDR3 DNA follows: TGTGCCAGCCTAAAGGAGTCGGATGAGCAGTTCTTC. The encoded protein is CASLKESDEQFF.

The chain uses TRBV7-3 and TRBJ2-7; TRBD2 is a possible D gene (6 bases). With 4 bases removed from V and 3 bases from J, the gap between germline ends came to 16 bases. Per germline, CDR1 SGHTA and CDR2 FQGTGA. There are 15 residues in the CDR3. The CDR3 here is CASSSAGTPDYEQYF. CDR3 coding DNA: TGTGCCAGCAGCTCGGCCGGGACTCCAGACTACGAGCAGTACTTC.

This clonotype was found a few times. The chain uses TRBV30 and TRBJ2-2; D unclear. V gave up 2 bases and J gave up 4 bases, with 11 bases separating them. Germline loops: CDR1 GTSNPN, CDR2 SVGIG (reference sequence). This CDR3 comprises 14 residues. CDR3 protein: CAWSSVLGTGELFF. The CDR3 region has the DNA TGTGCCTGGAGTAGTGTGTTGGGCACCGGGGAGCTGTTTTTT.

At least ten counts were recorded for this clonotype. The chain recombines TRBV12-3 or TRBV12-4 with TRBJ1-5; D uncertain. Trimming removed 6 bases from V and 4 bases from J, with 10 bases in between. The CDR3 consists of 13 residues. The CDR3 spells CASSPPGNQPQHF. The CDR3 region has the DNA TGTGCCAGCAGCCCCCCTGGAAATCAGCCCCAGCATTTT.

This clonotype has a handful of counts. The chain links TRBV6-1 to TRBJ2-1, with 10 positions matching TRBD1. V shed 3 bases, J shed 12 bases, and the junction held 11 bases outside the gene matches. This CDR3 has 15 amino acids. Germline-derived CDR1 and CDR2 are MNHNS and SASEGT. The CDR3 loop reads CASSDRDRGPLAQFF. For the CDR3, the DNA is TGTGCCAGCAGTGACCGGGACAGGGGTCCCCTGGCGCAGTTCTTC.

CDR3 nucleotide sequence: TGTGCCACCAGACAGCGGGGGGGCCGGAATGAGCAGTTCTTC. Translated, it gives CATRQRGGRNEQFF. This sequence joins TRBV19 and TRBJ2-1; 10 bases are shared with TRBD2. In germline, CDR1 is LNHDA, CDR2 SQIVND (reference sequence). This CDR3 spans 14 amino acids. V shed 10 bases, J shed 7 bases, and the junction held 10 bases outside the gene matches.

J is TRBJ1-4 and V is TRBV19; perhaps TRBD1 as D (5 bases). V dropped 10 bases and J dropped 8 bases, with 23 bases sitting between them. Germline V gene sequence: CDR1 LNHDA, CDR2 SQIVND (reference sequence). This CDR3 contains 15 residues. The CDR3 DNA sequence: TGTGCCACCATGAGGGGCGCAGGGTCGGGGGAAAAACTGTTTTTT. Protein: CATMRGAGSGEKLFF.

This clonotype was detected ten times or more. This chain connects TRBV7-9 to TRBJ2-5; D uncertain. The V and J ends lost 0 bases and 4 bases respectively, with 9 bases between them. The CDR3 runs to 14 residues. Per the germline V gene, CDR1 is SEHNR and CDR2 is FQNEAQ (reference sequence). CDR3 amino acids: CASSLAASAETQYF. The CDR3, as DNA: TGTGCCAGCAGCTTAGCGGCCAGCGCAGAGACCCAGTACTTC. Full variable domain (outside the CDR3, taken from reference TRBV7-9 and TRBJ2-5): DTGVSQNPRHKITKRGQNVTFRCDPISEHNRLYWYRQTLGQGPEFLTYFQNEAQLEKSRLLSDRFSAERPKGSFSTLEIQRTEQGDSAMYLCASSLAASAETQYFGPGTRLLVL.

This clonotype was seen repeatedly, ten times or more. The chain recombines TRBV2 with TRBJ1-1; perhaps TRBD1 as D (5 bases). V shed 7 bases and J shed 11 bases, with 14 bases lying between them. CDR3 length: 11 residues. Germline V gene data show CDR1 as SNHLY and CDR2 as FYNNEI. This CDR3 is CASTPLRVAFF. The CDR3 nucleotides are TGTGCCAGCACTCCTCTCAGGGTTGCTTTCTTT.

This clonotype was detected many times. The chain links TRBV11-2 to TRBJ1-4; no clear D gene. Trimming removed 4 bases at V and 5 bases at J, with 17 bases between. Germline V gives CDR1 SGHAT, CDR2 FQNNGV. The CDR3 consists of 16 residues. The CDR3 sequence: CASSSVGPSNNEKLFF. The CDR3 nucleotides are TGTGCCAGCAGCTCGGTAGGACCCTCAAACAATGAAAAACTGTTTTTT.

This clonotype has ten or more counts. The genes are TRBV7-8 and TRBJ1-1; D gene ambiguous. Trimming removed 5 bases from V and 0 bases from J, with 16 bases in between. Germline V gives CDR1 SGHVS, CDR2 FQNEAQ. CDR3 length: 16 residues. The CDR3 nucleotides are TGTGCCAGCAGCCGATTGGAATCGTTCATGAACACTGAAGCTTTCTTT. Its protein is CASSRLESFMNTEAFF.

This clonotype appeared once. The J gene is TRBJ2-3, the V gene TRBV12-3 or TRBV12-4; TRBD2 agrees at 10 bases. With V trimmed by 6 bases and J by 7 bases, 10 bases remained unmatched. The CDR3 spans 15 residues. CDR3 nucleotides: TGTGCCAGCAGCTCTCGTAGCGGGGGGATGTATACGCAGTATTTT. Translation gives CASSSRSGGMYTQYF.

This clonotype occurred many times. The chain employs TRBV10-3 and TRBJ2-7; D is ambiguous. The CDR3 has 16 amino acids. Germline CDR1 ENHRY, CDR2 SYGVKD. V lost 0 bases and J lost 1, with 13 bases in between. This chain's CDR3 is CAISESSTTLSYEQYF. For the CDR3, the DNA is TGTGCCATCAGTGAGTCGAGCACTACTCTGTCCTACGAGCAGTACTTC.

The J gene is TRBJ2-1, the V gene TRBV19; D not certain. This CDR3 comprises 11 residues. The germline gives CDR1 LNHDA, CDR2 SQIVND (reference sequence). Trimming removed 3 bases at V and 8 bases at J, with 5 bases between. CDR3 sequence (DNA): TGTGCCAGTAGTATTTCGTATGAGCAGTTCTTC. It translates to CASSISYEQFF.

This clonotype was recorded a few times. The chain links TRBV10-3 to TRBJ2-7; 10 nucleotides match TRBD2. V gave up 1 base and J gave up 0 bases; unmatched junction bases: 9. The CDR3 extends over 18 amino acids. The germline CDR1 and CDR2 sequences are ENHRY and SYGVKD. CDR3 DNA: TGTGCCATCAGTGAGTATCCTAGCGGGAGTTGGGACTCCTACGAGCAGTACTTC. Protein sequence: CAISEYPSGSWDSYEQYF.

The chain employs TRBV12-3 or TRBV12-4 and TRBJ1-5; TRBD1 matches at 7 bases. The trim removed 3 bases at V and 9 bases at J, leaving 5 bases unmatched. The CDR3 has 13 residues. In DNA form, the CDR3 reads TGTGCCAGCAGTTTGGGACAGCCCTGGCCCCAGCATTTT. Translation: CASSLGQPWPQHF.